This TCR beta chain emerged from a study of shared clonotypes between healthy human individuals (dated by TCRdb to the early 2020s). Some background on the complete study: The cohort comprised a couple of women and three men aged 18 to 49 years. The study deeply sequenced blood TCR repertoires of about 5 healthy adults to estimate repertoire size and the extent of clonotype sharing between individuals. To increase sequencing depth and limit assay-specific biases, different laboratories used diverse techniques to prepare libraries and sequence TCR repertoires. Per donor, leukapheresis produced somewhere between about 0.85 and 10 billion PBMCs.

The donors were healthy, HIV-negative adults with no recently reported acute infections or vaccinations. All donors were Caucasian adults living in Nashville, Tennessee, USA. For unsorted samples, approximately 81 million PBMCs were counted, and genomic DNA was extracted using the QIAamp DNA Blood Mini kit. Blood was collected by leukapheresis, and PBMCs were isolated by Ficoll-Histopaque density gradient centrifugation and then cryopreserved in liquid nitrogen vapor phase. Using the deep immunoSEQ assay, multiplex PCR amplified TCR CDR3 regions from genomic DNA. Extracted genomic DNA from each cell subset was spread evenly across all wells of several immunoSEQ 96-well plates, with each plate serving as a replicate. For unsorted PBMC, each replicate PCR was loaded with roughly 0.3 ug genomic DNA, equivalent to around 30,000 T cell genomes. Unsorted PBMC genomic DNA was sequenced across ten immunoSEQ deep assay plates. Purified libraries were quantified with a Qubit 3.0 fluorometer, sized on a Bioanalyzer 2100, and re-quantified with the KAPA Library Quantification kit. Every immunoSEQ 96-well plate was sequenced on a separate single-read 150-cycle Illumina NextSeq 550 flow cell. As for the original processing: Because the immunoSEQ output held only junctional sequences and lacked quality scores, the filtering could not match the filtering applied to full-length reads. Sequences were annotated with PyIR, a Python wrapper for IgBLAST v1.9, and V/J genes and CDR3 were assigned using IMGT germline references. Reads were filtered out if the reads had weak V/J assignments (E-value above 1e-6), no CDR3, stop codons, out-of-frame junctions, or ambiguous translated residues. V3J clonotypes were defined by identical inferred V gene, J gene, and CDR3 amino acid sequence. Percentage overlap between repertoires was calculated by dividing the number of shared unique clonotypes by the size of the smaller repertoire. Richness of each repertoire was evaluated using RTK rarefaction, the Chao1 estimator, and Recon v2.1 estimates of unobserved clonotypes. TCRdb mirrors the immuneACCESS table, restricted to in-frame sequences. Some clones are absent from its copies; in checked studies, under half trace to an unresolved V gene, and the reason for the others is unknown. That table is the source of V, J and clone size, and D and trimming were worked out from the DNA. The table for this sample lists fewer than 600,000 clones; roughly four fifths of them were counted only once. The ten largest account for around 12% of the sample.

V is clipped by 5 bases and J by 4 bases, and the sequence between their germline boundaries is 18 bases long. Measured from the cysteine to the phenylalanine, the CDR3 is 16 residues long. Only the CDR3 part of the read is kept: 48 bases, read in frame from the first base. The germline V gene (reference sequence) yields LNHDA for CDR1 and SQIVND for CDR2. General conclusions and limits of the study: Pairwise subsampling led to the expectation that sequencing depth would affect the degree of clonotype sharing among donors. Because the study included a small number of donors, the genetic and exposure-history diversity represented was limited. Sampling was restricted to blood, and TCR repertoires in tissues likely differ from the TCR repertoires found in blood.

Turning to this clone: Its antigen is currently not known. No much larger clone exists at a distance of one base, and base qualities are not known.

This TCR was sampled from a woman aged 40-49 years in good health. Some clones in this sample may be carry-over from other donors' samples. The sample taken for sequencing was PBMCs. This receptor chain uses TRBV19 and TRBJ1-5; a tentative D match to TRBD1 spans 5 bases. The DNA reads as follows: TGTGCCAGTAGTCCCGCCGGGGCGGCAGCTAATCAGCCCCAGCATTTT. Its protein reads: CASSPAGAAANQPQHF.